A single sample is the source of the 23 T cell receptor beta chains below, sequenced in a study of OX40 agonist ivuxolimab in advanced cancers. Data came from immunoSEQ multiplex PCR; TCRdb stores just in-frame clones and leaves some out. The repertoire consists of approximately 70,000 clones, with roughly 88% occurring once and the leading ten covering 6.5% to 7.5%. This specimen consisted of CD4+ or CD8+ T cells sorted from blood, obtained in a trial of the OX40 agonist ivuxolimab. Receptors were obtained from an adult with an advanced solid tumor such as melanoma, head and neck, liver or kidney cancer.

The gene calls are TRBV11-3 and TRBJ1-2; D perhaps matches TRBD1 (6 bases). CDR1 and CDR2 from the germline V gene are SGHNT and YENEEA. Between the trimmed V and J ends, which lost 1 base and 1 base, there was a span of 7 bases. This CDR3 is 14 amino acids long. CDR3 residues: CASSLGRGNYGYTF. CDR3 coding DNA: TGTGCCAGCAGCTTAGGCAGGGGTAACTATGGCTACACCTTC.

The chain employs TRBV10-1 and TRBJ2-2, with 7 bases aligning to TRBD1. J lost 5 bases, V lost 9 bases, and 9 bases had no gene match. CDR3 length: 14 amino acids. CDR1 is WNHNN, CDR2 SYGVQD, per germline (reference sequence). CDR3 bases: TGCGCCAGTAGCCGACAGGGCGCAACCGGGGAGCTGTTTTTT. Its translation: CASSRQGATGELFF.

The chain couples TRBV2 to TRBJ2-7; 8 nucleotides align to TRBD2. The V gene end was trimmed by 4 bases and the J gene end by 6 bases; junction bases not matched to a gene: 8. CDR1 is SNHLY, CDR2 FYNNEI, per germline. This CDR3 spans 14 amino acids. CDR3 sequence reads: CASSVGLGGLEQYF. In nucleotides, the CDR3 is TGTGCCAGCAGTGTGGGACTAGGAGGGCTCGAGCAGTACTTC.

CDR3 amino acids: CASSLGGEGSDTQYF. The CDR3 coding sequence is TGTGCCAGCAGCTTGGGGGGGGAAGGTTCAGATACGCAGTATTTT. This chain connects TRBV5-4 to TRBJ2-3, with D maybe TRBD2 (6 bases). This CDR3 comprises 15 residues. CDR1 SGHNT and CDR2 YYREEE come from the germline V gene (reference sequence). The V end lost 0 bases, the J end lost 4 bases, and 12 bases lay between the germline ends.

This chain connects TRBV7-9 to TRBJ2-5; a possible D gene is TRBD2 (6 bases). Trimming took 6 bases from V and 4 from J, leaving 15 bases between them. From germline, CDR1 is SEHNR and CDR2 FQNEAQ (reference sequence). The CDR3 runs 14 residues. CDR3 region: CASRRDGRRETQYF. CDR3 nucleotides: TGTGCCAGCAGGAGAGACGGGAGACGAGAGACCCAGTACTTC. The full variable domain, completed using reference TRBV7-9 and TRBJ2-5, is DTGVSQNPRHKITKRGQNVTFRCDPISEHNRLYWYRQTLGQGPEFLTYFQNEAQLEKSRLLSDRFSAERPKGSFSTLEIQRTEQGDSAMYLCASRRDGRRETQYFGPGTRLLVL.

The chain combines TRBV30 with TRBJ2-2; 7 bases fit TRBD1. The CDR3 runs 15 residues. The germline V gene has CDR1 GTSNPN and CDR2 SVGIG (reference sequence). V was pared by 8 bases and J by 0 bases, with 9 bases of the junction left unmatched. The CDR3: CAGDRSLANTGELFF. Here the CDR3 DNA reads TGTGCCGGGGACAGATCCCTCGCGAACACCGGGGAGCTGTTTTTT. Full variable domain (outside the CDR3, taken from reference TRBV30 and TRBJ2-2): SQTIHQWPATLVQPVGSPLSLECTVEGTSNPNLYWYRQAAGRGLQLLFYSVGIGQISSEVPQNLSASRPQDRQFILSSKKLLLSDSGFYLCAGDRSLANTGELFFGEGSRLTVL.

The chain uses TRBV6-5 and TRBJ2-5; D not certain. The CDR3 is 13 amino acids. Per germline, CDR1 MNHEY and CDR2 SVGAGI. Trimming left V 2 bases short and J 6 bases short, with 10 bases between. The CDR3 DNA reads TGTGCCAGCAGTTACGGGCTAGAAAAGACCCAGTACTTC. Protein: CASSYGLEKTQYF.

This clone was counted a few times. The chain employs TRBV19 and TRBJ1-1; D remains unclear. Between the trimmed V and J ends, which lost 4 bases and 1 base, there was a span of 7 bases. CDR3 length: 13 amino acids. Germline CDR1 reads LNHDA; CDR2 reads SQIVND (reference sequence). Here the CDR3 reads CASSRSGNTEAFF. The CDR3, as DNA: TGTGCCAGTAGTAGGTCCGGGAACACTGAAGCTTTCTTT.

J is TRBJ2-1 and V is TRBV29-1, with 12 bases fitting TRBD2. Germline CDR1 reads SQVTM; CDR2 reads ANQGSEA. Unmatched junction bases numbered 4, after V lost 8 bases and J lost 2 bases. The CDR3 is made up of 14 amino acids. The CDR3 nucleotides are TGCAGCATCAGACTAGCGGGAGCCTACAATGAGCAGTTCTTC. This encodes CSIRLAGAYNEQFF.

The genes are TRBV7-2 and TRBJ2-5; 7 nucleotides match TRBD1. The germline gives CDR1 SGHTA, CDR2 FQGNSA. The CDR3 extends over 13 amino acids. The ends lost 3 bases at V and 10 bases at J; junction bases unmatched: 8. The CDR3 DNA sequence: TGTGCCAGCAGCTTTACACAGACAGGGAACCAGTACTTC. Translating gives CASSFTQTGNQYF.

This clone was recorded once. This chain joins TRBV2 and TRBJ2-3, with D uncertain. The CDR3 runs 13 residues. V lost 7 bases, J lost 2 bases, and 10 bases lay in between. Germline V gene data show CDR1 as SNHLY and CDR2 as FYNNEI. The CDR3 DNA sequence: TGTGCCAGCAAAAGGCGCTTCACAGATACGCAGTATTTT. It yields the protein CASKRRFTDTQYF.

The chain combines TRBV9 with TRBJ2-1, with D uncertain. Between the trimmed V and J ends, which lost 3 bases and 0 bases, there was a span of 4 bases. Germline V lookup: CDR1 SGDLS, CDR2 YYNGEE. The CDR3 has 13 amino acids. For the CDR3, the DNA is TGTGCCAGCAGCGATGGCTCCTACAATGAGCAGTTCTTC. This translates into CASSDGSYNEQFF. Full variable domain (missing parts from reference TRBV9 and TRBJ2-1): DSGVTQTPKHLITATGQRVTLRCSPRSGDLSVYWYQQSLDQGLQFLIQYYNGEERAKGNILERFSAQQFPDLHSELNLSSLELGDSALYFCASSDGSYNEQFFGPGTRLTVL.

This clone was observed once. The gene calls are TRBV5-1 and TRBJ2-5; unclear D gene. V shed 4 bases and J shed 1 base, with 14 bases lying between them. From germline, CDR1 is SGHRS and CDR2 YFSETQ. This CDR3 is built from 15 residues. The CDR3 protein is CASSRTLNPQETQYF. CDR3 sequence (DNA): TGCGCCAGCAGCAGAACACTCAACCCCCAAGAGACCCAGTACTTC.

This chain joins TRBV5-1 and TRBJ1-6, with a weak D call TRBD1 (6 bases). The ends were cut back, 2 bases at V and 5 bases at J, with 8 bases in the middle. The CDR3 extends over 14 amino acids. Germline V gene lookup returns CDR1 SGHRS and CDR2 YFSETQ. The CDR3 here is CASSLGDNNSPLHF. As DNA, the CDR3 is TGCGCCAGCAGCTTAGGGGACAATAATTCACCCCTCCACTTT.

This clone was found once. V and J are TRBV6-1 and TRBJ1-5, with D uncertain. Germline CDR1 is MNHNS and CDR2 is SASEGT. The CDR3 runs to 13 residues. V lost 6 bases and J lost 3, with 9 bases in between. This chain's CDR3 is CASRVGNNQPQHF. For the CDR3, the DNA is TGTGCCAGCAGGGTAGGAAACAATCAGCCCCAGCATTTT.

The chain combines TRBV7-6 with TRBJ2-7, with a tentative D call TRBD1 (5 bases). This CDR3 has 12 amino acids. Per germline, CDR1 SGHVS and CDR2 FNYEAQ. V was trimmed by 2 bases and J by 6 bases, leaving 8 bases between them. The DNA for the CDR3 is TGTGCCAGCAGCTTACGAACAGGCGAGCAGTACTTC. Its protein product is CASSLRTGEQYF.

The CDR3, as DNA: TGTGCCAGCAGCTGGACGGATTCCTCTGGAAACACCATATATTTT. Its protein is CASSWTDSSGNTIYF. This rearrangement joins TRBV5-5 to TRBJ1-3; D gene unclear. The CDR3 contains 15 residues. V lost 3 bases, J lost 0 bases, and 10 bases lay in between. From germline, CDR1 is SGHKS and CDR2 YYEKEE (reference sequence).

The chain couples TRBV7-2 to TRBJ2-1; 9 bases agree with TRBD2. Germline-derived CDR1 and CDR2 are SGHTA and FQGNSA. CDR3 size: 14 residues. V lost 4 bases, J lost 4 bases, and 2 bases stayed unmatched. The CDR3 is CASSSLAGYNEQFF. The CDR3 nucleotides read TGTGCCAGCAGCTCTCTAGCGGGGTACAATGAGCAGTTCTTC.

The CDR3 sequence is CASSPLGQMNTEAFF. The CDR3 region has the DNA TGTGCCAGCAGCCCACTGGGACAGATGAACACTGAAGCTTTCTTT. The chain employs TRBV9 and TRBJ1-1, with 7 bases aligning to TRBD1. V lost 4 bases, J lost 0 bases, and 6 bases stayed unmatched. Per the germline V gene, CDR1 is SGDLS and CDR2 is YYNGEE. The CDR3 totals 15 residues.

CDR3 amino acids: CASSPLRTGRREKLFF. CDR3 nucleotides: TGCGCCAGCAGCCCACTTCGGACAGGGAGAAGGGAAAAACTGTTTTTT. The V call is TRBV23-1, the J call TRBJ1-4; TRBD1 matches 8 bases. TRBV23-1 is an ORF; its function is uncertain. This CDR3 comprises 16 residues. With 6 bases clipped from V and 8 bases from J, the junction kept 14 bases outside the gene matches.

The chain uses TRBV7-9 and TRBJ2-7, with D unclear. The V end was cut by 3 bases, the J end by 3 bases, with 9 bases between. The CDR3 consists of 13 residues. Germline V lookup: CDR1 SEHNR, CDR2 FQNEAQ (reference sequence). The CDR3 here is CASSFSEYYEQYF. CDR3 nucleotide sequence: TGTGCCAGCAGCTTTTCGGAGTACTACGAGCAGTACTTC.

The chain has TRBV4-3 and TRBJ1-2; D might be TRBD1 (6 bases). The length of the CDR3 is 14 residues. Germline CDR1 reads LGHNA; CDR2 reads YSLEER. V lost 0 bases and J lost 4, with 9 bases in between. CDR3 nucleotides: TGCGCCAGCAGCCAAGATTTGGACAGCTATGGCTACACCTTC. Its protein is CASSQDLDSYGYTF.

CDR3 amino acids: CAIKPGQPNEKLFF. In DNA, the CDR3 is TGTGCCATCAAGCCGGGACAACCTAATGAAAAACTGTTTTTT. The V and J genes are TRBV2 and TRBJ1-4; D is possibly TRBD1 (6 bases). V was pared by 10 bases and J by 3 bases, with 15 bases between. The CDR3 is made up of 14 amino acids. Germline values: CDR1 SNHLY, CDR2 FYNNEI.